These 18 T cell receptor beta chains originate from one sample sequenced in a study of shared clonotypes between healthy human individuals. Profiling relied on immunoSEQ multiplex PCR, and the TCRdb table lists in-frame clones only, not all of them. The sample includes around 2.1 million clones, 90% to 97% of them seen just once. The material sequenced was naive CD4+ T cells sorted from blood. The subset was: CD45RA+ positively selected. These receptor sequences come from a man in his late teens or twenties in good health.

In its sample, this clone was seen once. The V call is TRBV5-1, the J call TRBJ2-7; 11 bases agree with TRBD2. The CDR3 covers 16 residues. Germline CDR1 reads SGHRS; CDR2 reads YFSETQ. J gave up 0 bases and V 4 bases, and 6 bases lay outside the gene matches. CDR3 bases: TGCGCCAGCAGCCCTAGCGGGGGGCCTAGCTCCTACGAGCAGTACTTC. It translates to CASSPSGGPSSYEQYF.

J is TRBJ2-2 and V is TRBV11-3, with unresolved D. Germline CDR1 and CDR2: SGHNT and YENEEA. Trimming stripped 5 bases from V and 6 bases from J, with 7 bases between. This CDR3 spans 12 amino acids. The chain's CDR3 is CASSPQAGELFF. The CDR3 bases are TGTGCCAGCAGCCCCCAGGCCGGGGAGCTGTTTTTT.

The CDR3 nucleotides are TGTGCCATCAGTGAGGGGCCTACAGATACGCAGTATTTT. Translating gives CAISEGPTDTQYF. The chain carries TRBV10-3 and TRBJ2-3; the D is unclear. Trimming took off 2 bases at V and 3 bases at J, with 6 bases between the two ends. Germline V CDR1 and CDR2: ENHRY, SYGVKD. This CDR3 contains 13 residues.

The chain couples TRBV11-2 to TRBJ2-2; no firm D call. Germline V gives CDR1 SGHAT, CDR2 FQNNGV. There are 13 residues in the CDR3. V shed 5 bases and J shed 9 bases, with 13 bases lying between them. CDR3 bases: TGTGCCAGCAGCACAACGGACGTCCGGGAGCTGTTTTTT. This codes for CASSTTDVRELFF. The full variable domain, its missing parts supplied by reference TRBV11-2 and TRBJ2-2, is EAGVAQSPRYKIIEKRQSVAFWCNPISGHATLYWYQQILGQGPKLLIQFQNNGVVDDSQLPKDRFSAERLKGVDSTLKIQPAKLEDSAVYLCASSTTDVRELFFGEGSRLTVL.

The chain carries TRBV7-9 and TRBJ2-7; no definite D call. CDR1 and CDR2 from the germline V gene are SEHNR and FQNEAQ (reference sequence). The CDR3 covers 14 residues. Trimming left V 1 base short and J 0 bases short, with 7 bases between. CDR3 nucleotide sequence: TGTGCCAGCAGCTTAGTCTCCTACTCCTACGAGCAGTACTTC. Translation gives CASSLVSYSYEQYF.

This chain joins TRBV18 and TRBJ1-2; the D gene is possibly TRBD1 (5 bases). This CDR3 has 13 residues. Between the trimmed V and J ends, which lost 6 bases and 5 bases, there was a span of 13 bases. From germline, CDR1 is KGHSH and CDR2 LQKENI. CDR3 residues: CASSFSGDYGYTF. CDR3 DNA sequence: TGTGCCAGCTCCTTCTCGGGGGATTATGGCTACACCTTC.

This clone was detected a few times. V gene TRBV19 combines with J gene TRBJ1-2, with 7 bases matching TRBD1. Germline values: CDR1 LNHDA, CDR2 SQIVND (reference sequence). The CDR3 covers 14 residues. After removal of 5 bases from V and 8 bases from J, the junction contained 11 bases not matched to a gene. This chain's CDR3 is CASSPTGAQGGYTF. CDR3 DNA sequence: TGTGCCAGTAGTCCTACAGGGGCGCAAGGCGGCTACACCTTC.

J is TRBJ2-1 and V is TRBV18; 7 nucleotides line up with TRBD2. With V trimmed by 3 bases and J by 5 bases, 7 bases remained unmatched. In germline, CDR1 is KGHSH, CDR2 LQKENI. CDR3 length: 15 residues. DNA for the CDR3: TGTGCCAGCTCACCTTGGGCTAGCGGAGACAATGAGCAGTTCTTC. It specifies CASSPWASGDNEQFF.

Notes on this clone: It may be a read error: a sequence one base away is much more abundant. Distinct nucleotide sequences in the sample also encode this CDR3. The V and J genes are TRBV18 and TRBJ1-4; D is possibly TRBD1 (5 bases). CDR3 length: 14 residues. V shed 4 bases and J shed 0 bases, with 6 bases lying between them. Germline V gives CDR1 KGHSH, CDR2 LQKENI. CDR3 DNA: TGTGCCAGCTCACGGGGGGCAACTAATGAAAAACTGTTTTTT. It is translated as CASSRGATNEKLFF.

The V call is TRBV10-3, the J call TRBJ2-3; D possibly uses TRBD1 or TRBD2 (5 bases each). V was clipped by 1 base and J by 0 bases, with 14 bases between them. CDR3 length: 17 residues. Germline CDR1 ENHRY, CDR2 SYGVKD. CDR3 bases: TGTGCCATCAGTGAGTTCACGGACGAGGGGAGCACAGATACGCAGTATTTT. Protein: CAISEFTDEGSTDTQYF.

Note on this clone: Relative to the germline gene, one junction end is altered; a read error may explain this. The genes are TRBV7-7 and TRBJ1-5; D is perhaps TRBD1 (5 bases). The CDR3 loop spans 18 amino acids. CDR1 and CDR2 (germline): SSHAT, FNYEAQ (reference sequence). The CDR3 DNA is TGTGCTAGCAGCTTAGCCTGGACACCACATTATAGCAATCAGCCCCAGCATTTT. Translating it yields CASSLAWTPHYSNQPQHF. The whole variable domain, remainder taken from reference TRBV7-7 and TRBJ1-5, is GAGVSQSPRYKVTKRGQDVTLRCDPISSHATLYWYQQALGQGPEFLTYFNYEAQPDKSGLPSDRFSAERPEGSISTLTIQRTEQRDSAMYRCASSLAWTPHYSNQPQHFGDGTRLSIL.

A note on this clone: This CDR3 is also generated by other DNA sequences in the sample. This chain joins TRBV2 and TRBJ1-5; D might be TRBD1 (5 bases). The V and J ends lost 2 bases and 0 bases respectively, with 8 bases between them. Per the germline V gene, CDR1 is SNHLY and CDR2 is FYNNEI. There are 15 residues in the CDR3. The CDR3 nucleotides are TGTGCCAGCAGTGAAAGGGGTAATAGCAATCAGCCCCAGCATTTT. Translation gives CASSERGNSNQPQHF. The complete variable domain, with remaining parts taken from reference TRBV2 and TRBJ1-5, reads EPEVTQTPSHQVTQMGQEVILRCVPISNHLYFYWYRQILGQKVEFLVSFYNNEISEKSEIFDDQFSVERPDGSNFTLKIRSTKLEDSAMYFCASSERGNSNQPQHFGDGTRLSIL.

V gene TRBV7-3 combines with J gene TRBJ1-2; unclear D gene. CDR3 length: 14 residues. Deletions cut 5 bases from V and 2 bases from J, with 12 bases between. Looked up from germline, CDR1 is SGHTA and CDR2 is FQGTGA. CDR3 loop: CASSARQTNYGYTF. The CDR3 DNA sequence: TGTGCCAGCAGCGCTAGACAAACCAACTATGGCTACACCTTC.

Worth noting for this clone: This sample also contains other DNA sequences that code for the same CDR3. This chain connects TRBV7-9 to TRBJ1-4, with unresolved D. The ends were cut back, 2 bases at V and 3 bases at J, with 4 bases in the middle. The CDR3 has 13 residues. CDR1 and CDR2 (germline): SEHNR, FQNEAQ (reference sequence). The CDR3 loop reads CASSLLANEKLFF. CDR3 coding DNA: TGTGCCAGCAGCTTACTGGCTAATGAAAAACTGTTTTTT.

The chain couples TRBV5-1 to TRBJ2-7; 9 nucleotides line up with TRBD1. Trimming removed 4 bases from V and 6 bases from J; junction bases left unmatched: 11. The CDR3 runs 15 residues. Germline CDR1 is SGHRS and CDR2 is YFSETQ. The CDR3 here is CASSPIGTGNGEQYF. CDR3 coding DNA: TGCGCCAGCAGCCCCATCGGGACAGGGAACGGCGAGCAGTACTTC.

The rearrangement links TRBV19 to TRBJ2-1, with D tentatively TRBD1 (7 bases). Trimming took 5 bases from V and 7 from J, leaving 27 bases between them. The CDR3 extends over 18 amino acids. Germline V lookup: CDR1 LNHDA, CDR2 SQIVND (reference sequence). The DNA for the CDR3 is TGTGCCAGTAGTCGGCGGATCCAGGGGGACTTTTTCGGTAATGAGCAGTTCTTC. This codes for CASSRRIQGDFFGNEQFF.

The chain is built from TRBV29-1 and TRBJ2-3, with 7 bases lining up with TRBD2. The ends lost 4 bases at V and 4 bases at J; junction bases unmatched: 8. This CDR3 region has 14 residues. Germline V CDR1 and CDR2: SQVTM, ANQGSEA. The CDR3 is CSVVFTGGSDTQYF. The CDR3, as DNA: TGCAGCGTTGTGTTTACGGGAGGCTCAGATACGCAGTATTTT.

The rearrangement uses TRBV10-1 and TRBJ2-3; the match to TRBD2 covers 14 bases. The junction had 5 bases not matched to a gene; V was cut back by 5 bases and J by 4 bases. CDR3 size: 16 residues. The V gene's germline CDR1 is WNHNN and CDR2 SYGVQD (reference sequence). CDR3 in DNA: TGCGCCAGCAGTCCAGGGACTAGCGGGGGACCAGATACGCAGTATTTT. Translated: CASSPGTSGGPDTQYF.